These 32 T cell receptor beta chains share one sample of origin, sequenced in a study of beta chain features in type 1 diabetes listed by TCRdb under 2018. Library method: the immunoSEQ multiplex PCR assay. The entire amount of isolated RNA was reverse transcribed using the High Capacity cDNA Reverse Transcription Kit, so the sequenced TCRB transcripts were expressed ones. TCRdb provides this immuneACCESS table in a form limited to in-frame rearrangements. Some clones are lacking; in checked studies, under half of them reflect an unresolved V gene, and why the rest are absent is not known. This sample holds 600,000 to 650,000 clones; roughly a sixth were observed only once. More than 0.08% of the sample is held by the ten biggest clonotypes. Sequencing was carried out using naive CD4+ T cells from blood. This sample's cell subset or site label indicates: true naive CD4+ T cells. All receptors derive from a man aged 18-30 years in good health.

There are a few counts of this clone. The V gene is TRBV23-1, the J gene TRBJ2-5; 8 positions match TRBD1. TRBV23-1 has ORF status, its function being uncertain. V lost 3 bases, J lost 3 bases, and 12 bases stayed unmatched. The CDR3 consists of 17 residues. Here the CDR3 reads CASSHLPTGVGKETQYF. The CDR3 bases are TGCGCCAGCAGTCACTTACCGACAGGGGTTGGGAAAGAGACCCAGTACTTC.

This clone has more than one count but fewer than ten. The chain employs TRBV15 and TRBJ1-2; possible D gene TRBD1, 5 bases. CDR3 size: 15 residues. Germline V gene sequence: CDR1 LNHNV, CDR2 YYDKDF (reference sequence). V shed 0 bases and J shed 7 bases, with 15 bases lying between them. The DNA for the CDR3 is TGTGCCACCAGCAGAGATTTGACAGCCTCTCTTGGCTACACCTTC. Residues: CATSRDLTASLGYTF.

This clone has just a few counts. The rearrangement joins TRBV14 to TRBJ2-6, with 9 positions matching TRBD1. The CDR3 sequence is 19 residues long. The V gene's germline CDR1 is SGHDN and CDR2 FVKESK. V lost 3 bases and J lost 12; bases outside the gene matches: 21. The CDR3 loop is CASSQPGQGNPLWSSVLTF. CDR3 sequence (DNA): TGTGCCAGCAGCCAGCCCGGACAGGGGAACCCTCTCTGGTCCAGCGTCCTGACTTTC.

This chain joins TRBV30 and TRBJ1-5; D perhaps matches TRBD1 (6 bases). Trimming removed 0 bases at V and 9 bases at J, with 12 bases between. Germline values: CDR1 GTSNPN, CDR2 SVGIG (reference sequence). The CDR3 is 13 residues long. CDR3 loop: CAWSVWGARPQHF. The CDR3 coding sequence is TGTGCCTGGAGTGTATGGGGGGCCCGGCCCCAGCATTTT. Full variable domain (missing parts from reference TRBV30 and TRBJ1-5): SQTIHQWPATLVQPVGSPLSLECTVEGTSNPNLYWYRQAAGRGLQLLFYSVGIGQISSEVPQNLSASRPQDRQFILSSKKLLLSDSGFYLCAWSVWGARPQHFGDGTRLSIL.

This clone was observed a few times. The chain couples TRBV18 to TRBJ1-1; D call uncertain. The length of the CDR3 is 14 residues. The V gene's germline CDR1 is KGHSH and CDR2 LQKENI. The ends were cut back, 9 bases at V and 5 bases at J, with 19 bases in the middle. The CDR3, as DNA: TGTGCCAGTTACTCCGGGATAGGTTTTACTGAAGCTTTCTTT. Its protein is CASYSGIGFTEAFF.

This clone was counted between two and nine times. This sequence joins TRBV10-3 and TRBJ2-5; 10 bases match TRBD2. The CDR3 totals 15 residues. The J segment lost 7 bases and the V segment lost 5 bases, leaving 10 bases of the junction unmatched. Germline CDR1 reads ENHRY; CDR2 reads SYGVKD. In nucleotides, the CDR3 is TGTGCCATCAGTTGGACTAGCGGACAAGAAGGGACCCAGTACTTC. This translates into CAISWTSGQEGTQYF.

In its sample, this clone was seen a few times. The chain joins TRBV19 to TRBJ1-1, with D uncertain. The CDR3 runs 13 residues. V lost 7 bases, J lost 2 bases, and 11 bases lay in between. Germline V gene data show CDR1 as LNHDA and CDR2 as SQIVND (reference sequence). The CDR3 is CASNQWGNTEAFF. The CDR3 DNA is TGTGCCAGTAACCAGTGGGGTAACACTGAAGCTTTCTTT.

The chain is built from TRBV7-8 and TRBJ2-1; D ambiguous. V shed 5 bases and J shed 1 base, with 12 bases lying between them. CDR1 SGHVS and CDR2 FQNEAQ come from the germline V gene. The CDR3 consists of 15 residues. The CDR3 nucleotides read TGTGCCAGCAGCCCGAGACCGGAATCCTACAATGAGCAGTTCTTC. Translation gives CASSPRPESYNEQFF.

This chain connects TRBV28 to TRBJ1-5; unclear D gene. V was trimmed by 1 base and J by 1 base, leaving 11 bases between them. Per the germline V gene, CDR1 is MDHEN and CDR2 is SYDVKM. The CDR3 is made up of 16 amino acids. The CDR3: CASSLYLGLSNQPQHF. CDR3 nucleotide sequence: TGTGCCAGCAGTTTATATCTGGGTCTAAGCAATCAGCCCCAGCATTTT. The complete variable domain, with remaining parts taken from reference TRBV28 and TRBJ1-5, reads DVKVTQSSRYLVKRTGEKVFLECVQDMDHENMFWYRQDPGLGLRLIYFSYDVKMKEKGDIPEGYSVSREKKERFSLILESASTNQTSMYLCASSLYLGLSNQPQHFGDGTRLSIL.

The V gene is TRBV9, the J gene TRBJ2-1; tentative D call: TRBD1 (6 bases). The CDR3 runs 15 residues. V dropped 1 base and J dropped 3 bases, with 11 bases sitting between them. CDR1 and CDR2 (germline): SGDLS, YYNGEE. This chain's CDR3 is CASSVSQGFYNEQFF. Here the CDR3 DNA reads TGTGCCAGCAGCGTATCCCAGGGGTTCTACAATGAGCAGTTCTTC.

As regards this clone: One end of the junction varies from germline; a read error may be responsible. The rearrangement links TRBV18 to TRBJ2-5; D call uncertain. Germline values: CDR1 KGHSH, CDR2 LQKENI. The CDR3 sequence is 13 residues long. DNA for the CDR3: TGTGCCAGCTCACTAAAAAACCAGGAGACCCAGTACTTC. Amino acids: CASSLKNQETQYF.

This clone has just a few counts. The CDR3 sequence is CATSTIGRGTDTQYF. The CDR3 DNA sequence: TGTGCCACCAGCACGATCGGGAGGGGCACAGATACGCAGTATTTT. The chain joins TRBV15 to TRBJ2-3; TRBD2 matches at 8 bases. With 4 bases clipped from V and 1 base from J, the junction kept 4 bases outside the gene matches. The germline V gene encodes CDR1 LNHNV and CDR2 YYDKDF (reference sequence). The CDR3 totals 15 residues.

The rearrangement links TRBV14 to TRBJ1-5, with TRBD1 matching 9 bases. The CDR3 loop spans 13 amino acids. Germline loops: CDR1 SGHDN, CDR2 FVKESK. V was clipped by 4 bases and J by 5 bases; unmatched bases: 0. CDR3: CASSRDRDQPQHF. As DNA, the CDR3 is TGTGCCAGCAGCCGGGACAGGGATCAGCCCCAGCATTTT.

The chain uses TRBV7-9 and TRBJ1-5; D perhaps matches TRBD1 (5 bases). Germline CDR1 and CDR2: SEHNR and FQNEAQ (reference sequence). Deletions cut 6 bases from V and 6 bases from J, with 12 bases between. The CDR3 length is 13 residues. In nucleotides, the CDR3 is TGTGCCAGCAGTTTGGAGGGGCCTCAGCCCCAGCATTTT. It encodes CASSLEGPQPQHF.

This chain uses TRBV7-9 with TRBJ2-5, with D perhaps TRBD1 (5 bases). Trimming removed 5 bases at V and 3 bases at J, with 13 bases between. Per germline, CDR1 SEHNR and CDR2 FQNEAQ (reference sequence). This CDR3 comprises 14 residues. CDR3 in DNA: TGTGCCAGCAGCCTATTGACAGAGAAAGAGACCCAGTACTTC. It is translated as CASSLLTEKETQYF.

This sequence joins TRBV4-3 and TRBJ2-3; TRBD2 agrees at 14 bases. This CDR3 has 19 amino acids. Germline V gene data show CDR1 as LGHNA and CDR2 as YSLEER. V was pared by 0 bases and J by 4 bases, with 9 bases of the junction left unmatched. CDR3 in DNA: TGCGCCAGCAGCCAAGATGGAGGGACTAGCGGGAGTAGAGCAGATACGCAGTATTTT. It yields the protein CASSQDGGTSGSRADTQYF.

The chain recombines TRBV10-3 with TRBJ2-7, with 11 positions matching TRBD2. This CDR3 is built from 15 residues. The trim removed 2 bases at V and 3 bases at J, leaving 3 bases unmatched. Germline loops: CDR1 ENHRY, CDR2 SYGVKD. The CDR3 protein is CAISEIGTSGYEQYF. The CDR3 DNA sequence: TGTGCCATCAGTGAGATTGGGACTAGCGGCTACGAGCAGTACTTC.

The chain uses TRBV4-1 and TRBJ2-3; no clear D gene. Per germline, CDR1 MGHRA and CDR2 YSYEKL. The CDR3 covers 16 residues. V lost 4 bases and J lost 2, with 16 bases in between. CDR3 region: CASSPPMVPVTDTQYF. The CDR3 region has the DNA TGCGCCAGCAGCCCTCCGATGGTGCCTGTCACAGATACGCAGTATTTT.

In DNA, the CDR3 is TGTGCCAGCGGCGGTGGAAAAGGGAACACTGAAGCTTTCTTT. It codes for CASGGGKGNTEAFF. The J gene is TRBJ1-1, the V gene TRBV9; D call uncertain. V was cut by 7 bases and J by 1 base, with 14 bases left in between. The length of the CDR3 is 14 residues. CDR1 SGDLS and CDR2 YYNGEE come from the germline V gene.

The table lists this clone with a few counts. The chain combines TRBV7-2 with TRBJ2-5, with 7 bases aligning to TRBD1. The CDR3 length is 13 residues. J lost 2 bases, V lost 5 bases, and 2 bases had no gene match. Germline CDR1 is SGHTA and CDR2 is FQGNSA. The CDR3 loop reads CASSQGQQETQYF. CDR3 coding DNA: TGTGCCAGCAGCCAGGGACAGCAAGAGACCCAGTACTTC.

This chain's CDR3 is CASSRFVGGTEAFF. DNA for the CDR3: TGTGCCAGCAGCCGGTTCGTGGGGGGCACTGAAGCTTTCTTT. The rearrangement uses TRBV14 and TRBJ1-1; D possibly corresponds to TRBD1 (5 bases). The CDR3 runs to 14 residues. Trimming took off 4 bases at V and 4 bases at J, with 13 bases between the two ends. CDR1 and CDR2 (germline): SGHDN, FVKESK.

V usage is TRBV10-3 and J usage is TRBJ2-1; D not certain. This CDR3 has 9 residues. Trimming took 7 bases from V and 12 from J, leaving 7 bases between them. The germline V gene encodes CDR1 ENHRY and CDR2 SYGVKD. Here the CDR3 reads CAIIYGQFF. The CDR3 DNA follows: TGTGCCATCATTTACGGGCAGTTCTTC.

This chain joins TRBV7-3 and TRBJ2-7, with 9 bases that match TRBD1. The germline gives CDR1 SGHTA, CDR2 FQGTGA. The CDR3 runs to 15 residues. The V segment lost 5 bases and the J segment 0 bases; nucleotides outside the gene matches: 5. The CDR3 sequence: CASSMGQGSSYEQYF. CDR3 DNA: TGTGCCAGCAGCATGGGACAGGGAAGCTCCTACGAGCAGTACTTC. The entire variable domain, with the rest obtained from reference TRBV7-3 and TRBJ2-7, is as follows: GAGVSQTPSNKVTEKGKYVELRCDPISGHTALYWYRQSLGQGPEFLIYFQGTGAADDSGLPNDRFFAVRPEGSVSTLKIQRTERGDSAVYLCASSMGQGSSYEQYFGPGTRLTVT.

V is TRBV6-5 and J is TRBJ1-2; D call uncertain. Germline loops: CDR1 MNHEY, CDR2 SVGAGI. CDR3 length equals 13 residues. Between the trimmed V and J ends, which lost 0 bases and 8 bases, there was a span of 10 bases. CDR3 sequence (DNA): TGTGCCAGCAGTTACTCGGTAGGGAGCGGCTACACCTTC. As protein: CASSYSVGSGYTF.

There are a few counts of this clone. This chain connects TRBV10-3 to TRBJ2-5; D may be TRBD1 (5 bases). Trimming shortened V by 0 bases and J by 1 base, and 12 bases separated the two germline ends. The CDR3 spans 16 residues. The germline gives CDR1 ENHRY, CDR2 SYGVKD. The CDR3: CAISESIWGTQETQYF. CDR3 DNA: TGTGCCATCAGTGAGTCGATTTGGGGCACCCAAGAGACCCAGTACTTC.

The V gene is TRBV7-6, the J gene TRBJ2-7, with 8 bases aligning to TRBD2. The germline V gene has CDR1 SGHVS and CDR2 FNYEAQ. V lost 5 bases to trimming and J lost 2 bases; unmatched junction nucleotides: 8. The length of the CDR3 is 15 residues. The chain's CDR3 is CASSLSSGSPYEQYF. Here the CDR3 DNA reads TGTGCCAGCAGCCTGTCTAGCGGGTCCCCCTACGAGCAGTACTTC.

The V call is TRBV7-9, the J call TRBJ2-4; D may be TRBD1 or TRBD2 (7 bases each). V lost 4 bases to trimming and J lost 4 bases, with 17 bases between them. Looked up from germline, CDR1 is SEHNR and CDR2 is FQNEAQ (reference sequence). The CDR3 loop spans 16 amino acids. In DNA form, the CDR3 reads TGTGCCAGCAGCTCGAGGGGGGGACAGTCGAAAAACATTCAGTACTTC. As protein: CASSSRGGQSKNIQYF.

This clone was recorded a few times. CDR3 nucleotide sequence: TGTGCCAGCAGCCGGGACAGAGGTGACACTGAAGCTTTCTTT. This sequence encodes CASSRDRGDTEAFF. This sequence joins TRBV7-3 and TRBJ1-1; 7 bases align to TRBD1. CDR1 is SGHTA and CDR2 is FQGTGA in the germline V gene. The CDR3 totals 14 residues. The J segment lost 3 bases and the V segment lost 5 bases, leaving 6 bases of the junction unmatched.

The chain has TRBV7-9 and TRBJ2-1; D is uncertain. The CDR3 runs 12 residues. Germline V lookup: CDR1 SEHNR, CDR2 FQNEAQ (reference sequence). Trimming pared 5 bases from V and 5 bases from J, leaving 7 bases between. CDR3 residues: CASSPSDNEQFF. The CDR3 nucleotides read TGTGCCAGCAGCCCTTCGGACAATGAGCAGTTCTTC.

About this clone: The sample has other DNA sequences that encode this CDR3 too. Here the CDR3 DNA reads TGCGCCAGCAGCTTGGCCCTCAATGAGCAGTTCTTC. Its translation is CASSLALNEQFF. The chain has TRBV5-1 and TRBJ2-1; D is unresolved. There are 12 residues in the CDR3. Between the trimmed V and J ends, which lost 0 bases and 6 bases, there was a span of 4 bases. Germline assignment: CDR1 SGHRS and CDR2 YFSETQ. Based on the CDR3 plus reference TRBV5-1 and TRBJ2-1, the full variable domain is KAGVTQTPRYLIKTRGQQVTLSCSPISGHRSVSWYQQTPGQGLQFLFEYFSETQRNKGNFPGRFSGRQFSNSRSEMNVSTLELGDSALYLCASSLALNEQFFGPGTRLTVL.

A note on this clone: Other nucleotide sequences in the sample specify the same CDR3. This chain connects TRBV7-9 to TRBJ2-7; TRBD1 matches 11 bases. CDR1 and CDR2 from the germline V gene are SEHNR and FQNEAQ (reference sequence). V was clipped by 0 bases and J by 2 bases; unmatched bases: 0. The length of the CDR3 is 15 residues. This chain's CDR3 is CASSLAGQGAYEQYF. The CDR3 DNA reads as TGTGCCAGCAGCTTAGCGGGACAGGGGGCCTACGAGCAGTACTTC.

The chain links TRBV9 to TRBJ2-7; 10 bases align to TRBD1. V lost 3 bases and J lost 7; bases outside the gene matches: 7. Germline CDR1 and CDR2: SGDLS and YYNGEE. The CDR3 covers 14 residues. In DNA form, the CDR3 reads TGTGCCAGCAGCGCACGACAGGGGGCGTGGGAGCAGTACTTC. Protein: CASSARQGAWEQYF.